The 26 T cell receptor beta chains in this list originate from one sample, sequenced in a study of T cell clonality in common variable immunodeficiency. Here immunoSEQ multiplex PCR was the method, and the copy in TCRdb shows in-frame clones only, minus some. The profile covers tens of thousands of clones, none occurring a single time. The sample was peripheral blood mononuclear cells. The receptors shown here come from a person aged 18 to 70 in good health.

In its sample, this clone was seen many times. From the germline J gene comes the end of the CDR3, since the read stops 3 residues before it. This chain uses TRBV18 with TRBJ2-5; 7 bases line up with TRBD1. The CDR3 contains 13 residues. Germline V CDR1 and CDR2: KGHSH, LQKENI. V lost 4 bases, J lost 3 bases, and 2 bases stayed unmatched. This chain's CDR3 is CASSQGAKETQYF. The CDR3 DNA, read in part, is TGTGCCAGCTCACAGGGGGCTAAAGAGACC.

CDR3 amino acids: CAWSVTGSLGDYTF. The sequenced part of the CDR3 DNA is TGTGCCTGGAGTGTTACGGGGAGCCTTGGGGAC. The chain has TRBV30 and TRBJ1-2; no clear D gene. Sequencing ends 3 residues short of the CDR3 end; the germline J gene provides the rest. The CDR3 loop spans 14 amino acids. Germline values: CDR1 GTSNPN, CDR2 SVGIG (reference sequence).

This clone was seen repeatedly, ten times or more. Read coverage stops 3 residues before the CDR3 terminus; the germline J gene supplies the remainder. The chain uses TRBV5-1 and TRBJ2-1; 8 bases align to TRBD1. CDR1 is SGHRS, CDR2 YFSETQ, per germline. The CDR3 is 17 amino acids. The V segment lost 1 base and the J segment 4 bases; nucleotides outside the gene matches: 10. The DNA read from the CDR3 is TGCGCCAGCAGCTTGTATCCTGGGACAGGCCATTACAATGAG. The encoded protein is CASSLYPGTGHYNE. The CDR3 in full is CASSLYPGTGHYNEQFF. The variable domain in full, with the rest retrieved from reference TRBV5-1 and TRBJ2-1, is KAGVTQTPRYLIKTRGQQVTLSCSPISGHRSVSWYQQTPGQGLQFLFEYFSETQRNKGNFPGRFSGRQFSNSRSEMNVSTLELGDSALYLCASSLYPGTGHYNEQFFGPGTRLTVL.

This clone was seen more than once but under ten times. CDR3 DNA (partial): TGTGCCAGCAGCTTCAAGGGGATCAATCAGCCC. This codes for CASSFKGINQP. The CDR3 in full is CASSFKGINQPQHF. The J gene is TRBJ1-5, the V gene TRBV5-5, with D perhaps TRBD1 (5 bases). The CDR3 is cut off 3 residues early in the read; its end comes from the germline J gene. Germline V gives CDR1 SGHKS, CDR2 YYEKEE (reference sequence). This CDR3 is 14 amino acids long. The germline V and J ends were trimmed by 2 bases and 3 bases, with 9 bases remaining between them.

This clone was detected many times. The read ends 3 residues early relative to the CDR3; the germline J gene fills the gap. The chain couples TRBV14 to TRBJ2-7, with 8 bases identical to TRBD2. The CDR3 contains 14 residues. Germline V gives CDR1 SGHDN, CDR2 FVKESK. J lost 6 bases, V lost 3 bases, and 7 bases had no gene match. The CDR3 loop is CASSHYSGALEQYF. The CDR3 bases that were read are TGTGCCAGCAGCCACTATAGCGGGGCCCTCGAG.

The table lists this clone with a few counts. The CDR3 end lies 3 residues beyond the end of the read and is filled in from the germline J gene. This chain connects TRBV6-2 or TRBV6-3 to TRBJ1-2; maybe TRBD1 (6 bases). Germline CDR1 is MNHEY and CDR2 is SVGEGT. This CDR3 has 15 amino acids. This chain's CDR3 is CASRVRGGHSYDYTF. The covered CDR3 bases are TGTGCCAGCAGAGTCCGGGGGGGGCACTCCTACGAC.

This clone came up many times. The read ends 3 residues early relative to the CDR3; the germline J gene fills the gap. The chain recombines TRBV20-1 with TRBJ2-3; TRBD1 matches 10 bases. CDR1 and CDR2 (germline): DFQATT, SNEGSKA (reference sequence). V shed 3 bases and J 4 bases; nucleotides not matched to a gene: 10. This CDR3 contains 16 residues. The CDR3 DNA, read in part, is TGCAGTGCTAGCCCGACAGGGGGCGGGGCAGCAGATACG. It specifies CSASPTGGGAADT. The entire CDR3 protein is CSASPTGGGAADTQYF.

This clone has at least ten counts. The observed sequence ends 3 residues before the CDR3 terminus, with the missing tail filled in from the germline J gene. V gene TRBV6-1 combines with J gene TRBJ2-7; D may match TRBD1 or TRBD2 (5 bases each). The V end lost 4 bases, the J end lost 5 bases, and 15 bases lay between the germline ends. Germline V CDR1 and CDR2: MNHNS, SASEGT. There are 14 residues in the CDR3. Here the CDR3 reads CASSARGVEDEQYF. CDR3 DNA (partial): TGTGCCAGCAGTGCCCGAGGGGTCGAGGACGAG.

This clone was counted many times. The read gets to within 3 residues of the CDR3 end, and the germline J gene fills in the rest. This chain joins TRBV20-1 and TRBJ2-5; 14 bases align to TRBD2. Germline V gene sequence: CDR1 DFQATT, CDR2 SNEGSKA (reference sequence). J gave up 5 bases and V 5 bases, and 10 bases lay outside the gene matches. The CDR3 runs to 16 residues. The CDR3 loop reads CSAFPGLAGVGETQYF. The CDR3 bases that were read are TGCAGTGCTTTTCCGGGACTAGCGGGGGTTGGGGAGACC.

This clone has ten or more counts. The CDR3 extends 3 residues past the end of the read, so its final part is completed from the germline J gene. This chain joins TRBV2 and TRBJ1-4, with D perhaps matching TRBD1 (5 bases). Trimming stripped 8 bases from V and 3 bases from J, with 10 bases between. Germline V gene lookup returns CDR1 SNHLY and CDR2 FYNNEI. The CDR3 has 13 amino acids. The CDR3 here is CASGGAANEKLFF. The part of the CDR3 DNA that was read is TGTGCCAGCGGTGGGGCAGCTAATGAAAAA.

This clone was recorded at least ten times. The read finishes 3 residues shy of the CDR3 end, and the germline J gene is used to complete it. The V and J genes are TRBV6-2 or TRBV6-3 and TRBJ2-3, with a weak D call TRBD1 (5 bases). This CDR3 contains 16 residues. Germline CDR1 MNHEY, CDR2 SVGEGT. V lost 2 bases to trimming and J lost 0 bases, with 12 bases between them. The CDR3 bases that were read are TGTGCCAGCAGTTACCATAGGACAATAAGCACAGATACG. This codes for CASSYHRTISTDT. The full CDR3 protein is CASSYHRTISTDTQYF.

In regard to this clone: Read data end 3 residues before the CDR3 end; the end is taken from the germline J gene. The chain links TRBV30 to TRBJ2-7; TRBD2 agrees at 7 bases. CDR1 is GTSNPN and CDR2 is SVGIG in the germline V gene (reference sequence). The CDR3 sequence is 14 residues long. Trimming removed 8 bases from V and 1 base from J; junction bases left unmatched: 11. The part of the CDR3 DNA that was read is TGTGCCGAAGAGCGAGCGGGGCCTTCCTACGAG. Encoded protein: CAEERAGPSYE. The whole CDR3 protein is CAEERAGPSYEQYF.

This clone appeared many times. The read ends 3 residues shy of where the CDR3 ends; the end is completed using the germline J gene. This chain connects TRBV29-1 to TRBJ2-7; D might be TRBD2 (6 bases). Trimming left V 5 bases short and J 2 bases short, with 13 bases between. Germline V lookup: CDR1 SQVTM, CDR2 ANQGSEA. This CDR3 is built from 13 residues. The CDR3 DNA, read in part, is TGCAGCGTTCCGGGGGAAGGGACCTACGAG. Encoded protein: CSVPGEGTYE. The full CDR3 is CSVPGEGTYEQYF.

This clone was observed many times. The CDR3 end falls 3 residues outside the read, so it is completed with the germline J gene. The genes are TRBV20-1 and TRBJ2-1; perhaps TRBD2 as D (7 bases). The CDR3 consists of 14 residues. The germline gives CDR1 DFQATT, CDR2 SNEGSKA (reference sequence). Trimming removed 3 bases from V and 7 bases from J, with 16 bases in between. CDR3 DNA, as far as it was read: TGCAGTGCTAGCCCAGGGGCGGGGGCGAATGAG. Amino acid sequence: CSASPGAGANE. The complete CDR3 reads CSASPGAGANEQFF.

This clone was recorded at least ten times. The CDR3 region is CASSRSGTSEQFF. The part of the CDR3 DNA that was read is TGTGCCAGCAGCCGATCCGGGACTAGTGAG. V is TRBV5-4 and J is TRBJ2-1; 8 bases line up with TRBD2. Read sequence stops 3 residues before the CDR3 end, and the germline J gene provides the missing end. V trimming: 4 bases; J trimming: 9 bases; junction bases outside the gene matches: 6. CDR1 is SGHNT and CDR2 is YYREEE in the germline V gene (reference sequence). The CDR3 sequence is 13 residues long.

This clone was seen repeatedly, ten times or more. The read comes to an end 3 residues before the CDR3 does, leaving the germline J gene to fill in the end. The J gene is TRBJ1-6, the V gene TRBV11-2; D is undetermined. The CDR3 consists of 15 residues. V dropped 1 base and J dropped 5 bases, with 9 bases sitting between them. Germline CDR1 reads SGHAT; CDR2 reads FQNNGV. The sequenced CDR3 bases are TGTGCCAGCAGCTTAGGGGCCAGCCATAATTCACCC. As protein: CASSLGASHNSP. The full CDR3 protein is CASSLGASHNSPLHF.

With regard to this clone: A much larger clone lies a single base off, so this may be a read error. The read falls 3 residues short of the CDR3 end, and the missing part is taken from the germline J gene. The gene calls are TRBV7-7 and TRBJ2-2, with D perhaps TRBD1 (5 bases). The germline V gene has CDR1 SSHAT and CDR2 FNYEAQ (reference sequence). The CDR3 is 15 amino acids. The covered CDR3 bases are TGTGCCAGCAGCCCTCAGATCGCTGGGGCCAACGTG. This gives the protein CASSPQIAGANV. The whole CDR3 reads CASSPQIAGANVLFF.

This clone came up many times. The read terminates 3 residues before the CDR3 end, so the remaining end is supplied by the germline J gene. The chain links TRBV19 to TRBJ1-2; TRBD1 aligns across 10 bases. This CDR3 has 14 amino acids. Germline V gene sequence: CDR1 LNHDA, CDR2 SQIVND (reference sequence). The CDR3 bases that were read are TGTGCCAGTAGTGAGACAGGGGGCGCTGAGGGC. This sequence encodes CASSETGGAEG. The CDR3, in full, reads CASSETGGAEGYTF.

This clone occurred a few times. CDR3 bases read: TGTGCCAGCAGTAGGACACTTGATTACGGAAAG. It codes for CASSRTLDYGK. The full CDR3 protein is CASSRTLDYGKLFF. The rearrangement joins TRBV2 to TRBJ2-2; maybe TRBD1 (5 bases). The observed sequence ends 3 residues before the CDR3 terminus, with the missing tail filled in from the germline J gene. This CDR3 is 14 amino acids long. Per the germline V gene, CDR1 is SNHLY and CDR2 is FYNNEI.

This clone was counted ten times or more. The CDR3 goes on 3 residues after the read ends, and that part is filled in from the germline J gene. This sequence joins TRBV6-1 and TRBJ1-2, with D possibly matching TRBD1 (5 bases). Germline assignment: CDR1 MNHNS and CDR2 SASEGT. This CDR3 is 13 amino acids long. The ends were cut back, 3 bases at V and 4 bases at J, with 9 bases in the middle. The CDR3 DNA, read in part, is TGTGCCAGCAGTGACAGGCAGGGCTATGGC. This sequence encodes CASSDRQGYG. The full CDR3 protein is CASSDRQGYGYTF.

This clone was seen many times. The CDR3 spells CASSIDRYYGYTF. The covered CDR3 bases are TGTGCCAGTAGTATTGACAGGTACTATGGC. The chain recombines TRBV19 with TRBJ1-2, with D perhaps TRBD1 (6 bases). The sequence runs out 3 residues before the end of the CDR3; the remainder is reconstructed from the germline J gene. Germline V gives CDR1 LNHDA, CDR2 SQIVND (reference sequence). This CDR3 has 13 amino acids. V lost 3 bases and J lost 3, with 8 bases in between.

The CDR3 is CASSPAAGGSYEQYF. The CDR3 DNA, read in part, is TGTGCCAGCTCACCAGCGGCGGGGGGATCCTACGAG. The chain is built from TRBV18 and TRBJ2-7, with TRBD2 identical over 8 bases. The CDR3 extends 3 residues past the end of the read, so its final part is completed from the germline J gene. Trimming took 2 bases from V and 1 from J; bases not matched to a gene: 4. Germline CDR1 and CDR2: KGHSH and LQKENI. The CDR3 totals 15 residues.

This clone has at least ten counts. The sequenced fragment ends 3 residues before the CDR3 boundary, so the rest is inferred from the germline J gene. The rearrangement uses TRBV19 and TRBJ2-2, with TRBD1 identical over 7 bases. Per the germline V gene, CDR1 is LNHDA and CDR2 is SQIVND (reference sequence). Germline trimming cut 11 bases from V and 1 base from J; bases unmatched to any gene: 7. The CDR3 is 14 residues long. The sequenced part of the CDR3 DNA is TGTGCCGGGAGACAGGGAAGGAACACCGGGGAG. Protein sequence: CAGRQGRNTGE. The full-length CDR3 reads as CAGRQGRNTGELFF.

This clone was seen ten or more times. CDR3 loop: CASNPYRGRADTQYF. The sequenced part of the CDR3 DNA is TGCGCCAGCAACCCATACAGGGGGCGTGCAGATACG. This chain connects TRBV5-1 to TRBJ2-3; 9 bases match TRBD1. With the read ending 3 residues before the CDR3 end, the germline J gene is used to fill in that end. V shed 6 bases and J 4 bases; nucleotides not matched to a gene: 9. The CDR3 is 15 residues long. Germline assignment: CDR1 SGHRS and CDR2 YFSETQ.

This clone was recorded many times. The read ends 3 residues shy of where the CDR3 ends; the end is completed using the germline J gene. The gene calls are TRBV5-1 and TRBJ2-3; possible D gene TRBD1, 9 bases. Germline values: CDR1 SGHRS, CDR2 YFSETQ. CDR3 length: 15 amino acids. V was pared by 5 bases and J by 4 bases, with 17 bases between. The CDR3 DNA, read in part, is TGCGCCAGCAGGCGTAGCGGGGACAGGGCAGATACG. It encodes CASRRSGDRADT. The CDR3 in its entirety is CASRRSGDRADTQYF.

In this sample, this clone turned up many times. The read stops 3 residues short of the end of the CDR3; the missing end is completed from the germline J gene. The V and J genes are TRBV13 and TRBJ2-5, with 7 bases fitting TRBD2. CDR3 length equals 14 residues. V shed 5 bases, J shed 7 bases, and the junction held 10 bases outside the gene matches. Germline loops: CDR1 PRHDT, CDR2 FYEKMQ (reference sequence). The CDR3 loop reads CASSGRGLGGTQYF. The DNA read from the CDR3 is TGTGCCAGCAGCGGACGCGGACTAGGAGGGACC.